This TCR beta chain was found in a study of blood T cell repertoires in COVID-19. Study as a whole: The United States, Italy and Spain supplied acute and convalescent COVID-19 samples. Nucleic acid was either cDNA or gDNA, and it came from T cells, B-cell-depleted T cells, or PBMCs.

Here immunoSEQ multiplex PCR was the method, and the copy in TCRdb shows in-frame clones only, minus some. The table lists 250,000 to 350,000 clones, 80% to 90% of them singletons, with 4.3% in the top ten. The sequencing sample was made of PBMCs or T cells enriched from blood (not recorded which). The clonotype comes from a woman in her thirties who had recovered from COVID-19.

The CDR3 DNA is TGTGCCAGCAGCTCGGACAGGGGGTCGGGAGCTTTCTTT. As protein: CASSSDRGSGAFF. The gene calls are TRBV2 and TRBJ1-1; 10 positions match TRBD1. Trimming cost V 6 bases and J 10 bases; bases outside gene matches: 8. The CDR3 sequence is 13 residues long. Germline values: CDR1 SNHLY, CDR2 FYNNEI.